The 28 T cell receptor beta chains given below trace back to one sample, sequenced in a study of blood T cells in healthy people across ages. Together with a sample-barcoded 5' primer, a J-beta primer mix was included in a second PCR lasting roughly 6 to 12 cycles. TCRdb used MiXCR to reprocess the 5' RACE reads, holding one entry per CDR3 protein. The sample lists about 1.6 million distinct CDR3 sequences, around 36% occurring once. Source material: blood. The receptor source for this set is a woman aged 30 to 39 in good health.

This clonotype has just a few counts. Sequence at one end of the junction differs from germline and may be a read error. V and J are TRBV12-3 or TRBV12-4 and TRBJ2-3, with 9 bases aligning to TRBD1. The CDR3 totals 14 residues. The CDR3 region is CACSWTGEGDTQYF. The CDR3 coding sequence is TGTGCCTGCAGTTGGACAGGGGAGGGAGATACGCAGTATTTT.

The table lists this clonotype with a few counts. This sequence joins TRBV5-8 and TRBJ2-5, with D maybe TRBD2 (5 bases). The CDR3 totals 13 residues. Germline CDR1 reads SGHTS; CDR2 reads YDEGEE. The V and J ends lost 0 bases and 11 bases respectively, with 14 bases between them. CDR3 region: CASSLGGNREQYF. CDR3 bases: TGTGCCAGCAGCTTGGGAGGGAATAGGGAGCAGTACTTC.

This clonotype turned up a few times. This rearrangement joins TRBV29-1 to TRBJ1-4; D is unresolved. The CDR3 covers 12 residues. V lost 7 bases, J lost 7 bases, and 13 bases lay in between. Germline V gene sequence: CDR1 SQVTM, CDR2 ANQGSEA. As DNA, the CDR3 is TGCAGCGCCCGGCGAGAGGCTGAAAAACTGTTTTTT. It yields the protein CSARREAEKLFF.

This clonotype was observed a few times. The chain employs TRBV3-1 and TRBJ2-1; D possibly corresponds to TRBD2 (6 bases). The V gene's germline CDR1 is LGHDT and CDR2 YNNKEL (reference sequence). V was clipped by 3 bases and J by 2 bases, with 14 bases between them. This CDR3 contains 16 residues. CDR3 bases: TGTGCCAGCAGCCATCTTACGGGACTTACCTACAATGAGCAGTTCTTC. Amino acid sequence: CASSHLTGLTYNEQFF.

The chain links TRBV20-1 to TRBJ2-7; TRBD2 matches at 7 bases. Germline assignment: CDR1 DFQATT and CDR2 SNEGSKA (reference sequence). This CDR3 comprises 17 residues. Trimming removed 0 bases from V and 0 bases from J; junction bases left unmatched: 11. The CDR3, as DNA: TGCAGTGCTAGAGATCTCTGGTCGGGAGGCTCCTCCTACGAGCAGTACTTC. Translation gives CSARDLWSGGSSYEQYF.

The chain recombines TRBV9 with TRBJ2-2; 11 bases are a match to TRBD2. The trim removed 4 bases at V and 3 bases at J, leaving 11 bases unmatched. This CDR3 has 18 residues. Germline V CDR1 and CDR2: SGDLS, YYNGEE. DNA of the CDR3: TGTGCCAGCAGCCCAGCGCTAGCGGGGGGCTCTTACACCGGGGAGCTGTTTTTT. This translates into CASSPALAGGSYTGELFF.

The chain recombines TRBV7-9 with TRBJ1-2, with D maybe TRBD1 (6 bases). The V end lost 3 bases, the J end lost 13 bases, and 15 bases lay between the germline ends. The germline V gene has CDR1 SEHNR and CDR2 FQNEAQ (reference sequence). CDR3 length: 12 residues. The CDR3 sequence is CASSFAGVAGTF. CDR3 sequence (DNA): TGTGCCAGCAGCTTTGCAGGGGTTGCAGGCACCTTC.

Comments on this clonotype: One junction end disagrees with the germline gene, perhaps due to a read error. V usage is TRBV6-5 and J usage is TRBJ1-5; D remains unclear. There are 15 residues in the CDR3. Per germline, CDR1 MNHEY and CDR2 SVGAGI. CDR3 nucleotide sequence: TGTGCCAGCAATTACCGCAGAGGCGGCAATCAGCCCCAGCATTTT. It translates to CASNYRRGGNQPQHF.

The rearrangement uses TRBV6-6 and TRBJ2-7; 10 bases are a match to TRBD1. Germline CDR1 MNHNY, CDR2 SVGAGI (reference sequence). The CDR3 loop spans 13 amino acids. The J segment lost 4 bases and the V segment lost 10 bases, leaving 7 bases of the junction unmatched. DNA of the CDR3: TGTGCCACTGTGGACAGGGGGAGATACGAGCAGTACTTC. This translates into CATVDRGRYEQYF.

This clonotype has a handful of counts. The chain recombines TRBV4-1 with TRBJ2-7; 8 nucleotides agree with TRBD2. CDR3 length: 17 amino acids. From germline, CDR1 is MGHRA and CDR2 YSYEKL. The V segment lost 1 base and the J segment 6 bases; nucleotides outside the gene matches: 14. The DNA for the CDR3 is TGCGCCAGCAGCCAAGGGCGAAGCGGGAGCCAACGGGGCGAGCAGTACTTC. Residues: CASSQGRSGSQRGEQYF.

The rearrangement joins TRBV7-9 to TRBJ2-5, with TRBD2 identical over 7 bases. Germline CDR1 is SEHNR and CDR2 is FQNEAQ (reference sequence). V lost 7 bases, J lost 1 base, and 12 bases stayed unmatched. CDR3 size: 16 residues. This CDR3 reads CASIPPAGVAQETQYF. CDR3 in DNA: TGTGCCAGCATCCCCCCGGCGGGGGTGGCCCAAGAGACCCAGTACTTC.

This clonotype was detected only a few times. The chain combines TRBV6-2 or TRBV6-3 with TRBJ2-1; 15 bases match TRBD2. Germline CDR1 and CDR2: MNHEY and SVGEGT. The CDR3 contains 17 residues. V was clipped by 7 bases and J by 6 bases; unmatched bases: 10. The CDR3, as DNA: TGTGCCAGCAATCCAGGACTAGCGGGGGGGCTTCCCAATGAGCAGTTCTTC. Amino acids: CASNPGLAGGLPNEQFF.

This chain uses TRBV27 with TRBJ2-7, with a weak D call TRBD1 (5 bases). The CDR3 consists of 22 residues. Germline-derived CDR1 and CDR2 are MNHEY and SMNVEV (reference sequence). Between the trimmed V and J ends, which lost 5 bases and 1 base, there was a span of 36 bases. CDR3 nucleotides: TGTGCCAGCAGTCCCCACGCCCCTTTTACTTGGCTGACAGTGGATGGATCCTACGAGCAGTACTTC. This gives the protein CASSPHAPFTWLTVDGSYEQYF.

This clonotype was observed a single time. CDR3 residues: CASSLTGRGRTEAFF. The CDR3 DNA reads TGTGCCAGCAGTTTAACGGGCAGGGGGCGAACTGAAGCTTTCTTT. This chain joins TRBV27 and TRBJ1-1, with 8 positions matching TRBD1. After removal of 2 bases from V and 5 bases from J, the junction contained 7 bases not matched to a gene. Germline loops: CDR1 MNHEY, CDR2 SMNVEV (reference sequence). This CDR3 contains 15 residues.

This clonotype occurred a few times. The chain recombines TRBV15 with TRBJ1-2; no definite D call. The CDR3 sequence is 15 residues long. Germline CDR1 is LNHNV and CDR2 is YYDKDF (reference sequence). V dropped 2 bases and J dropped 0 bases, with 10 bases sitting between them. CDR3: CATSRPTQANYGYTF. CDR3 coding DNA: TGTGCCACCAGCAGACCCACTCAAGCTAACTATGGCTACACCTTC.

V is TRBV20-1 and J is TRBJ2-1; 7 nucleotides agree with TRBD2. The J segment lost 4 bases and the V segment lost 6 bases, leaving 12 bases of the junction unmatched. The CDR3 spans 15 residues. Looked up from germline, CDR1 is DFQATT and CDR2 is SNEGSKA (reference sequence). The CDR3 spells CSANPGGLVYNEQFF. In DNA, the CDR3 is TGCAGTGCGAACCCGGGAGGCCTCGTATACAATGAGCAGTTCTTC.

This clonotype occurred a few times. The V call is TRBV2, the J call TRBJ2-3; D might be TRBD1 or TRBD2, each matching 7 bases. CDR1 SNHLY and CDR2 FYNNEI come from the germline V gene. V lost 3 bases and J lost 6, with 13 bases in between. The CDR3 runs 14 residues. The CDR3 DNA sequence: TGTGCCAGCAGTGATGAGCGGGACAGTGATACGCAGTATTTT. The encoded protein is CASSDERDSDTQYF.

The CDR3 coding sequence is TGCGCCAGCAGCCAAGATGGGAATATCAACACCGGGGAGCTGTTTTTT. Its protein is CASSQDGNINTGELFF. This rearrangement joins TRBV4-1 to TRBJ2-2; D is ambiguous. The germline V and J ends were trimmed by 0 bases and 2 bases, with 10 bases remaining between them. This CDR3 is 16 amino acids long. Germline loops: CDR1 MGHRA, CDR2 YSYEKL.

This clonotype was found a few times. The rearrangement joins TRBV6-1 to TRBJ2-5; possibly TRBD2 for D (6 bases). V lost 0 bases, J lost 5 bases, and 13 bases lay in between. This CDR3 has 15 amino acids. In germline, CDR1 is MNHNS, CDR2 SASEGT. The CDR3 DNA reads TGTGCCAGCAGTGAAGCGCTGTATGCGGGGGAGACCCAGTACTTC. Translation gives CASSEALYAGETQYF.

The gene calls are TRBV25-1 and TRBJ1-2; D call uncertain. The CDR3 spans 12 residues. V lost 3 bases and J lost 5, with 7 bases in between. The germline CDR1 and CDR2 sequences are MGHDK and SYGVNS. CDR3 in amino acids: CASSDPLYGYTF. The CDR3 bases are TGTGCCAGCAGTGATCCTCTGTATGGCTACACCTTC.

The genes are TRBV25-1 and TRBJ2-2; no definite D call. In germline, CDR1 is MGHDK, CDR2 SYGVNS. With 7 bases removed from V and 5 bases from J, the gap between germline ends came to 8 bases. This CDR3 has 12 amino acids. The CDR3 here is CASTSGTGELFF. CDR3 nucleotides: TGTGCCAGCACCTCTGGGACCGGGGAGCTGTTTTTT.

The chain employs TRBV30 and TRBJ1-6, with a possible D match to TRBD1 (6 bases). V lost 7 bases and J 7 bases, leaving 14 bases between the germline ends. The germline CDR1 and CDR2 sequences are GTSNPN and SVGIG (reference sequence). The CDR3 totals 13 residues. Here the CDR3 reads CAYTGHFNSPLHF. Here the CDR3 DNA reads TGTGCCTACACGGGACACTTCAATTCACCCCTCCACTTT.

V and J are TRBV7-6 and TRBJ2-1; TRBD2 matches 13 bases. Germline V CDR1 and CDR2: SGHVS, FNYEAQ. The trim removed 1 base at V and 4 bases at J, leaving 4 bases unmatched. The CDR3 is 17 residues long. The CDR3 DNA reads as TGTGCCAGCAGCTTAGGGGGACTAGCGGGGATGTACAATGAGCAGTTCTTC. Residues: CASSLGGLAGMYNEQFF. Complete variable domain (other parts from reference TRBV7-6 and TRBJ2-1): GAGVSQSPRYKVTKRGQDVALRCDPISGHVSLYWYRQALGQGPEFLTYFNYEAQQDKSGLPNDRFSAERPEGSISTLTIQRTEQRDSAMYRCASSLGGLAGMYNEQFFGPGTRLTVL.

The CDR3 DNA reads TGTGCCAGCAGCTTAACTAGGCTCCCTGAGCAGTTCTTC. As protein: CASSLTRLPEQFF. This chain links TRBV11-2 with TRBJ2-7, with D tentatively TRBD2 (5 bases). The J call is doubtful: the DNA matches TRBJ2-1 better. Germline assignment: CDR1 SGHAT and CDR2 FQNNGV. This CDR3 spans 13 amino acids.

This clonotype has at least ten counts. V usage is TRBV4-1 and J usage is TRBJ2-5, with D maybe TRBD1 (6 bases). V lost 4 bases to trimming and J lost 1 base, with 16 bases between them. Germline V CDR1 and CDR2: MGHRA, YSYEKL. The CDR3 is 16 residues long. The CDR3 coding sequence is TGCGCCAGCAGCCGGACCCCAGGGGTTCCCCAAGAGACCCAGTACTTC. It encodes CASSRTPGVPQETQYF.

This clonotype was picked up a small number of times. This chain joins TRBV3-1 and TRBJ2-4; 7 nucleotides match TRBD1. This CDR3 contains 13 residues. V lost 6 bases and J lost 1; bases outside the gene matches: 0. Germline assignment: CDR1 LGHDT and CDR2 YNNKEL (reference sequence). Here the CDR3 reads CASRDRAKNIQYF. The CDR3, as DNA: TGTGCCAGCAGGGACAGGGCCAAAAACATTCAGTACTTC. Combining the CDR3 with reference TRBV3-1 and TRBJ2-4 gives the whole variable domain DTAVSQTPKYLVTQMGNDKSIKCEQNLGHDTMYWYKQDSKKFLKIMFSYNNKELIINETVPNRFSPKSPDKAHLNLHINSLELGDSAVYFCASRDRAKNIQYFGAGTRLSVL.

The table lists this clonotype with a count of one. The chain uses TRBV27 and TRBJ2-7; D is possibly TRBD2 (5 bases). V gave up 3 bases and J gave up 5 bases, with 14 bases separating them. CDR3 length: 14 residues. Germline CDR1 is MNHEY and CDR2 is SMNVEV (reference sequence). Here the CDR3 DNA reads TGTGCCAGCAGTTTCATGCGGAAGGAGGACGAGCAGTACTTC. Encoded protein: CASSFMRKEDEQYF.

The genes are TRBV20-1 and TRBJ2-1; D is uncertain. This CDR3 comprises 15 residues. CDR1 and CDR2 (germline): DFQATT, SNEGSKA (reference sequence). Trimming left V 8 bases short and J 0 bases short, with 17 bases between. The CDR3 reads CSTVSNRASYNEQFF. CDR3 bases: TGCAGTACTGTCTCAAATCGGGCCTCCTACAATGAGCAGTTCTTC.